This TCR beta chain was retrieved from a study of blood T cell repertoires in COVID-19. In the study overall: Sites in the United States, Italy and Spain provided acute and convalescent COVID-19 samples. Sources were T cells, B-cell-depleted T cells, or PBMCs; the material itself was cDNA or gDNA.

Authors' processing steps: Amplifying reference gene primers gave estimates of nucleated cell counts. Only in-frame clones appear in the TCRdb table, and some are missing; sequencing was by immunoSEQ multiplex PCR. D and trimming were read from the DNA, whereas the V and J calls and clone size are those reported in that table. The sample lists approximately 78,000 clones, approximately 91% occurring once. V was shortened by 6 bases and J by 6 bases, with 15 bases between the two germline ends. Germline-derived CDR1 and CDR2 are MNHEY and SMNVEV (reference sequence). The CDR3 has 14 residues. The receptor was isolated from a man aged 50 to 59 with COVID-19, enrolled during active disease. The specimen sequenced was peripheral blood. This chain uses TRBV27 with TRBJ2-1; no clear D gene. The CDR3 DNA sequence: TGTGCCAGCAGACCCAACGCCCGAGGCAATGAGCAGTTCTTC. Its protein product is CASRPNARGNEQFF.